This is a list of T cell receptor beta chains from one sample in a study of radiotherapy plus CTLA-4 blockade in lung cancer. Produced via immunoSEQ multiplex PCR; TCRdb's table is partial and in-frame only. The sample has tens of thousands of clones; about 80% are singletons. The sequences come from peripheral blood, collected from a patient treated with radiotherapy plus ipilimumab. All receptors derive from a human donor with non-small cell lung cancer who had a partial response to radiotherapy plus ipilimumab. CDR3s include the opening cysteine and the closing phenylalanine or tryptophan. Each record gives: D gene, J gene, CDR3 length, clone size, V gene, CDR3 protein, CDR3 DNA. D genes are given only for firm matches. Clone size appears in some rows only: once, few, many, or a class for an expanded clone.

D: TRBD2
J: TRBJ2-2
length: 16
size: -
V: TRBV5-1
CDR3: CASSPELAGGPGELFF
DNA: TGCGCCAGCAGCCCGGAACTAGCGGGGGGGCCCGGGGAGCTGTTTTTT

D: -
J: TRBJ2-7
length: 13
size: -
V: TRBV19
CDR3: CASSTTQAYEQYF
DNA: TGTGCCAGTAGTACGACACAGGCCTACGAGCAGTACTTC

D: -
J: TRBJ1-1
length: 12
size: few
V: TRBV10-3
CDR3: CAISGKGAEAFF
DNA: TGTGCCATCAGTGGAAAAGGGGCTGAAGCTTTCTTT

D: TRBD1
J: TRBJ2-7
length: 15
size: -
V: TRBV6-1
CDR3: CASSEVRGRGYEQYF
DNA: TGTGCCAGCAGTGAAGTGAGGGGGCGCGGCTACGAGCAGTACTTC

D: TRBD1
J: TRBJ2-5
length: 14
size: -
V: TRBV7-9
CDR3: CASSLDRIQETQYF
DNA: TGTGCCAGCAGCCTGGACAGGATCCAAGAGACCCAGTACTTC

D: TRBD1
J: TRBJ1-5
length: 15
size: -
V: TRBV6-1
CDR3: CASRPTGFSNQPQHF
DNA: TGTGCCAGCAGACCGACAGGGTTTAGCAATCAGCCCCAGCATTTT

D: -
J: TRBJ1-2
length: 13
size: -
V: TRBV28
CDR3: CASSLTVNYGYTF
DNA: TGTGCCAGCAGTTTAACAGTTAACTATGGCTACACCTTC

D: -
J: TRBJ1-6
length: 16
size: -
V: TRBV28
CDR3: CASRGGGPGNNSPLHF
DNA: TGTGCCAGCAGGGGGGGAGGGCCGGGGAATAATTCACCCCTCCACTTT

D: -
J: TRBJ2-6
length: 14
size: -
V: TRBV5-4
CDR3: CASSLALGANVLTF
DNA: TGTGCCAGCAGCTTGGCCCTGGGGGCCAACGTCCTGACTTTC

D: -
J: TRBJ2-7
length: 13
size: few
V: TRBV6-1
CDR3: CASFSAKSYEQYF
DNA: TGTGCCAGCTTCAGTGCCAAGTCCTACGAGCAGTACTTC

D: -
J: TRBJ1-5
length: 16
size: -
V: TRBV5-8
CDR3: CASRERGMLSNQPQHF
DNA: TGTGCCAGCAGGGAAAGAGGGATGTTGAGCAATCAGCCCCAGCATTTT

D: -
J: TRBJ2-5
length: 15
size: -
V: TRBV27
CDR3: CASSLSRYQQETQYF
DNA: TGTGCCAGCAGTTTATCGCGGTACCAGCAAGAGACCCAGTACTTC

D: TRBD1
J: TRBJ1-5
length: 16
size: -
V: TRBV7-2
CDR3: CASSSGTARVNQPQHF
DNA: TGTGCCAGCAGCTCAGGGACAGCCAGAGTCAATCAGCCCCAGCATTTT